This entry lists 10 T cell receptor beta chains sequenced from one sample in a study of shared clonotypes between healthy human individuals. The assay was immunoSEQ multiplex PCR, and TCRdb's table has in-frame clones only and misses some. The table has approximately 1.5 million clones, just under 99% seen once; the top ten hold roughly 0.35%. Sequencing used naive CD4+ T cells sorted from blood. Subset of the sample: CD45RA+ positively selected. Receptor source: a man aged 30 to 39 in good health.

In its sample, this clone was seen once. The chain has TRBV7-8 and TRBJ1-3; D ambiguous. Trimming pared 5 bases from V and 0 bases from J, leaving 17 bases between. CDR1 is SGHVS, CDR2 FQNEAQ, per germline. CDR3 length: 17 residues. The DNA for the CDR3 is TGTGCCAGCAGCCCTCGGCGCACAGAAACCTCTGGAAACACCATATATTTT. Its protein product is CASSPRRTETSGNTIYF.

The rearrangement uses TRBV5-1 and TRBJ2-7; no reliable D call. The germline V gene encodes CDR1 SGHRS and CDR2 YFSETQ. The CDR3 covers 15 residues. The ends were cut back, 0 bases at V and 0 bases at J, with 10 bases in the middle. CDR3 region: CASSLGLVYSYEQYF. The DNA of the CDR3 is TGCGCCAGCAGCTTGGGTTTGGTCTACTCCTACGAGCAGTACTTC.

In this sample, this clone turned up once. V and J are TRBV7-2 and TRBJ2-5, with TRBD2 matching 11 bases. Trimming cost V 5 bases and J 5 bases; bases outside gene matches: 10. CDR1 and CDR2 (germline): SGHTA, FQGNSA. This CDR3 region has 16 residues. This CDR3 is CASSRSPSGRWETQYF. The CDR3 DNA reads as TGTGCCAGCAGCCGATCCCCTAGCGGGAGGTGGGAGACCCAGTACTTC.

The J gene is TRBJ2-2, the V gene TRBV29-1; 10 bases are a match to TRBD2. The germline CDR1 and CDR2 sequences are SQVTM and ANQGSEA. With V trimmed by 4 bases and J by 6 bases, 5 bases remained unmatched. This CDR3 is 14 amino acids long. The CDR3 spells CSVGALAGAGELFF. DNA of the CDR3: TGCAGCGTTGGGGCCCTAGCGGGGGCCGGGGAGCTGTTTTTT.

This rearrangement joins TRBV25-1 to TRBJ2-2; 7 bases line up with TRBD2. The CDR3 runs 15 residues. V lost 6 bases to trimming and J lost 5 bases; unmatched junction nucleotides: 9. Germline loops: CDR1 MGHDK, CDR2 SYGVNS. CDR3 sequence: CASSLDGGGTGELFF. CDR3 nucleotides: TGTGCCAGCAGCCTCGATGGGGGAGGGACCGGGGAGCTGTTTTTT.

The rearrangement uses TRBV6-5 and TRBJ2-7; D may match TRBD1 or TRBD2 (5 bases each). The V gene's germline CDR1 is MNHEY and CDR2 SVGAGI. The V and J ends lost 5 bases and 5 bases respectively, with 16 bases between them. This CDR3 is built from 14 residues. The DNA for the CDR3 is TGTGCCAGCAGTGATCCCGGGACCGGCAACGAGCAGTACTTC. Translated, it gives CASSDPGTGNEQYF.

The gene calls are TRBV6-5 and TRBJ2-7, with 10 bases matching TRBD1. Trimming took 2 bases from V and 2 from J; bases not matched to a gene: 3. CDR1 and CDR2 from the germline V gene are MNHEY and SVGAGI. The CDR3 is 15 amino acids. In nucleotides, the CDR3 is TGTGCCAGCAGTTACAGGGGACAGGGGACCTACGAGCAGTACTTC. It specifies CASSYRGQGTYEQYF.

In its sample, this clone was seen once. This chain uses TRBV28 with TRBJ1-5, with D hard to call. This CDR3 contains 14 residues. V was trimmed by 7 bases and J by 4 bases, leaving 14 bases between them. The germline CDR1 and CDR2 sequences are MDHEN and SYDVKM. The CDR3 spells CASNLAPRNQPQHF. Here the CDR3 DNA reads TGTGCCAGCAATCTGGCGCCCCGGAATCAGCCCCAGCATTTT.

CDR3 sequence reads: CASSLAKLAGGPQETQYF. In DNA, the CDR3 is TGTGCCAGCAGCTTAGCGAAGCTAGCGGGAGGGCCCCAAGAGACCCAGTACTTC. This chain joins TRBV7-9 and TRBJ2-5; 12 positions agree with TRBD2. This CDR3 has 18 residues. Germline V CDR1 and CDR2: SEHNR, FQNEAQ (reference sequence). The trim removed 0 bases at V and 1 base at J, leaving 6 bases unmatched.

The sample holds one count of this clone. The CDR3 here is CASSPGRGLTYEQYF. The CDR3 nucleotides read TGTGCCAGCAGCCCCGGTCGGGGGCTAACCTACGAGCAGTACTTC. The V call is TRBV7-7, the J call TRBJ2-7, with D perhaps TRBD1 or TRBD2 (6 bases each). The V end lost 5 bases, the J end lost 2 bases, and 16 bases lay between the germline ends. The CDR3 totals 15 residues. Germline V gene data show CDR1 as SSHAT and CDR2 as FNYEAQ (reference sequence).